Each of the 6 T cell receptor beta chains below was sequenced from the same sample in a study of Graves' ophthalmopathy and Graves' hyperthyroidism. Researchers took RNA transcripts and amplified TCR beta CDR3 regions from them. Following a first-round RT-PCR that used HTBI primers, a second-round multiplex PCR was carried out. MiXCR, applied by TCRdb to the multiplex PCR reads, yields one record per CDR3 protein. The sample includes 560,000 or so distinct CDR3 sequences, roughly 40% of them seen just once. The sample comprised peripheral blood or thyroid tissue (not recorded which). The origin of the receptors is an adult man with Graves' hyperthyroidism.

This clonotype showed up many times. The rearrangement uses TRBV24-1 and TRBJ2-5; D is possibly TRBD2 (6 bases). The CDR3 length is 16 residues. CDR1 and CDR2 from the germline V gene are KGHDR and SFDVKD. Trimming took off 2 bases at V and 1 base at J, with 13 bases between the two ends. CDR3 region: CATSDSAGLRQETQYF. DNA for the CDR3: TGTGCCACCAGTGATTCTGCAGGACTACGCCAAGAGACCCAGTACTTC.

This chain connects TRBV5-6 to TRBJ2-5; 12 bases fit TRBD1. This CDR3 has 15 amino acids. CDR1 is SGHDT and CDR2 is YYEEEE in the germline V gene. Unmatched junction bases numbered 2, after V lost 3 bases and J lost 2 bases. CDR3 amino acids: CASSSGQGAQETQYF. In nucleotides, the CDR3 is TGTGCCAGCAGCTCGGGACAGGGGGCTCAAGAGACCCAGTACTTC.

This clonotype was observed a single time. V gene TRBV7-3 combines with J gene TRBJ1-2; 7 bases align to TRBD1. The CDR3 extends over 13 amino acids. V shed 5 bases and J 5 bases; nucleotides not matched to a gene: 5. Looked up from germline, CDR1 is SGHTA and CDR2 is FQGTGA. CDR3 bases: TGTGCCAGCAGCAGTACGACAGGGTATGGCTACACCTTC. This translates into CASSSTTGYGYTF. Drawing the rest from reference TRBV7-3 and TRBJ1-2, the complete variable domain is GAGVSQTPSNKVTEKGKYVELRCDPISGHTALYWYRQSLGQGPEFLIYFQGTGAADDSGLPNDRFFAVRPEGSVSTLKIQRTERGDSAVYLCASSSTTGYGYTFGSGTRLTVV.

The CDR3, as DNA: TGCAGTGCACCAGACAGGAGGAACACCGGGGAGCTGTTTTTT. It specifies CSAPDRRNTGELFF. The chain recombines TRBV20-1 with TRBJ2-2; a possible D gene is TRBD1 (6 bases). Germline V gene data show CDR1 as DFQATT and CDR2 as SNEGSKA (reference sequence). The CDR3 runs to 14 residues. V lost 6 bases and J 1 base, leaving 12 bases between the germline ends.

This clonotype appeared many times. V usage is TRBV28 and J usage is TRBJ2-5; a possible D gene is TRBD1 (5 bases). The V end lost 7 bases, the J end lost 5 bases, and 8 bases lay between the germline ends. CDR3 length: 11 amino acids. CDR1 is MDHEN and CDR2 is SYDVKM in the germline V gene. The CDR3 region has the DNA TGTGCCAGCACAGGGTGGGAGACCCAGTACTTC. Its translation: CASTGWETQYF.

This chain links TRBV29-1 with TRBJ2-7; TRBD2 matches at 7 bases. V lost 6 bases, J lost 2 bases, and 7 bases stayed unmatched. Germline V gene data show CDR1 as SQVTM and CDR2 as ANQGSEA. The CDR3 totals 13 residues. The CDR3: CSVVPGRAYEQYF. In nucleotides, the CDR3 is TGCAGCGTGGTACCGGGGAGGGCCTACGAGCAGTACTTC.